The rows below give T cell receptor beta chains drawn from one sample of a study of shared clonotypes between healthy human individuals. TCRdb's table, derived via immunoSEQ multiplex PCR, lists solely in-frame clones and lacks some. The sample shows approximately 2.1 million clones, about 92% of them seen only once. The material sequenced was naive CD4+ T cells from PBMCs. These receptors all come from a man between 18 and 29 years old in good health. Some clones in this sample may be carry-over from other donors' samples. The CDR3 runs from the conserved cysteine through the conserved F or W. Fields, in order: D gene, clone size, J gene, V gene, CDR3 protein, CDR3 DNA. A D gene is named only where the DNA matches it firmly. Not every row has a clone size; where given, it reads once, few, many or a size class.

>NA|NA|TRBJ1-4|TRBV7-3
CASSLFGLQAPEKLFF
TGTGCCAGCAGCTTATTCGGGCTACAGGCTCCGGAAAAACTGTTTTTT
>TRBD1|NA|TRBJ1-1|TRBV19
CASSMLPGQGNTEAFF
TGTGCCAGTAGTATGCTACCGGGACAGGGGAACACTGAAGCTTTCTTT
>NA|NA|TRBJ1-5|TRBV7-2
CASSPQGPGNQPQHF
TGTGCCAGCAGCCCACAGGGCCCCGGCAATCAGCCCCAGCATTTT
>TRBD1|NA|TRBJ2-3|TRBV7-3
CASSSTGVDTQYF
TGTGCCAGCAGCTCGACAGGGGTCGATACGCAGTATTTT
>NA|NA|TRBJ1-1|TRBV27
CASSLYSANTEAFF
TGTGCCAGCAGTTTATACTCAGCGAACACTGAAGCTTTCTTT
>NA|NA|TRBJ2-1|TRBV14
CASSPRRTGGPFF
TGTGCCAGCAGCCCCCGTCGGACGGGTGGTCCGTTCTTC
>TRBD1|NA|TRBJ2-7|TRBV28
CASSGTGTGDYEQYF
TGTGCCAGCAGTGGGACCGGGACAGGGGACTACGAGCAGTACTTC
>NA|once|TRBJ2-1|TRBV9
CASSPRAGNYNEQFF
TGTGCCAGCAGCCCCCGCGCCGGGAACTACAATGAGCAGTTCTTC
>TRBD2|NA|TRBJ2-3|TRBV19
CASSRREDTDTQYF
TGTGCCAGTAGTAGGCGGGAGGACACAGATACGCAGTATTTT
>NA|NA|TRBJ2-7|TRBV28
CASSTPSGNSYEQYF
TGTGCCAGCAGTACACCCTCCGGGAACTCCTACGAGCAGTACTTC
>NA|once|TRBJ1-5|TRBV5-1
CASSLDNGNQPQHF
TGCGCCAGCAGCTTGGATAATGGAAATCAGCCCCAGCATTTT
>TRBD1|NA|TRBJ1-3|TRBV28
CASRETGAGNTIYF
TGTGCCAGCAGAGAGACAGGGGCTGGAAACACCATATATTTT
>NA|NA|TRBJ2-1|TRBV5-1
CASSLATYNEQFF
TGCGCCAGCAGCTTGGCTACGTACAATGAGCAGTTCTTC
>TRBD1|few|TRBJ1-1|TRBV28
CASFGTGKFSTEAFF
TGTGCCAGCTTTGGGACAGGGAAATTCAGCACTGAAGCTTTCTTT
>TRBD2|once|TRBJ2-2|TRBV14
CASSPAGLPTGELFF
TGTGCCAGCAGCCCGGCGGGACTACCCACCGGGGAGCTGTTTTTT
>TRBD1|NA|TRBJ2-1|TRBV7-3
CASSPTGQGNNEQFF
TGTGCCAGCAGTCCCACGGGACAGGGGAACAATGAGCAGTTCTTC
>TRBD2|NA|TRBJ2-7|TRBV18
CASSPPVGGTSGRADEQYF
TGTGCCAGCTCACCACCGGTAGGGGGGACTAGCGGGAGGGCCGACGAGCAGTACTTC
>TRBD1|NA|TRBJ1-5|TRBV2
CASTGTANQPQHF
TGTGCCAGCACCGGGACAGCAAATCAGCCCCAGCATTTT
>TRBD1|NA|TRBJ1-6|TRBV2
CASRTPPGQGTVNSPLHF
TGTGCCAGCAGGACCCCGCCGGGACAGGGGACGGTTAATTCACCCCTCCACTTT
>TRBD1|NA|TRBJ1-3|TRBV27
CASSAVGTGGGNTIYF
TGTGCCAGCAGTGCCGTCGGGACAGGGGGAGGAAACACCATATATTTT
>NA|NA|TRBJ2-7|TRBV27
CASSPLPPSPRRADSYEQYF
TGTGCCAGCAGTCCCCTACCGCCGAGTCCTAGGCGCGCCGATTCCTACGAGCAGTACTTC
>NA|NA|TRBJ2-4|TRBV5-4
CASSSQGGTKNIQYF
TGTGCCAGCAGCTCCCAGGGGGGGACCAAAAACATTCAGTACTTC
>NA|once|TRBJ2-1|TRBV7-9
CASSSTQRGAYNEQFF
TGTGCCAGCAGTTCCACCCAAAGGGGTGCGTACAATGAGCAGTTCTTC
>NA|NA|TRBJ1-1|TRBV7-8
CASSLKNLNTEAFF
TGTGCCAGCAGCTTAAAGAACTTGAACACTGAAGCTTTCTTT
>NA|NA|TRBJ1-2|TRBV28
CASSGGYFGYTF
TGTGCCAGCAGTGGGGGCTATTTTGGCTACACCTTC
>NA|few|TRBJ1-5|TRBV4-1
CASSQVRGDGNQPQHF
TGCGCCAGCAGCCAAGTCCGGGGAGACGGCAATCAGCCCCAGCATTTT
>NA|once|TRBJ2-2|TRBV10-3
CAISGVGIYTGELFF
TGTGCCATCAGTGGCGTTGGGATTTACACCGGGGAGCTGTTTTTT
>NA|NA|TRBJ2-4|TRBV4-1
CASSQTGTAKNIQYF
TGCGCCAGCAGCCAAACTGGGACAGCCAAAAACATTCAGTACTTC
>NA|NA|TRBJ2-2|TRBV18
CASSPKNTGELFF
TGTGCCAGCTCACCGAAGAACACCGGGGAGCTGTTTTTT
>TRBD2|NA|TRBJ2-1|TRBV7-3
CASSLSGRAEQFF
TGTGCCAGCAGCTTAAGTGGGAGGGCTGAGCAGTTCTTC
>NA|NA|TRBJ1-1|TRBV5-1
CASRSPLVSEENTEAFF
TGCGCCAGCAGGTCCCCTCTGGTTTCAGAAGAGAACACTGAAGCTTTCTTT
>NA|once|TRBJ2-2|TRBV18
CASSRNRRGTGELFF
TGTGCCAGCTCACGAAACAGACGGGGCACCGGGGAGCTGTTTTTT
>TRBD1|NA|TRBJ2-7|TRBV10-3
CAISESRSRDRSYEQYF
TGTGCCATCAGTGAGTCGCGGAGCCGGGACAGATCCTACGAGCAGTACTTC
>NA|few|TRBJ1-5|TRBV5-1
CASSLTPNQPQHF
TGCGCCAGCAGCTTAACACCGAATCAGCCCCAGCATTTT
>TRBD1|NA|TRBJ2-3|TRBV5-4
CASRSGGTGSSDTQYF
TGTGCCAGCAGATCCGGAGGGACAGGTTCTTCAGATACGCAGTATTTT
>NA|NA|TRBJ1-2|TRBV11-3
CASSNGTLNYGYTF
TGTGCCAGCAGCAACGGGACACTTAACTATGGCTACACCTTC
>NA|NA|TRBJ2-5|TRBV5-1
CASSPPLETQYF
TGCGCCAGCAGCCCCCCCTTGGAGACCCAGTACTTC
>NA|NA|TRBJ1-3|TRBV5-4
CASSPASGRKSSGNTIYF
TGTGCCAGCAGCCCCGCCTCGGGCAGGAAGAGCTCTGGAAACACCATATATTTT
>TRBD2|NA|TRBJ2-1|TRBV5-4
CASRPGTSGGYNEQFF
TGTGCCAGCAGACCCGGGACTAGCGGGGGGTACAATGAGCAGTTCTTC
>NA|NA|TRBJ2-3|TRBV7-2
CASSSPSRSTDTQYF
TGTGCCAGCAGCTCCCCTTCTAGGTCCACAGATACGCAGTATTTT
>TRBD1|NA|TRBJ1-5|TRBV27
CASSFRQGVNQPQHF
TGTGCCAGCAGTTTCAGGCAGGGGGTTAATCAGCCCCAGCATTTT
>TRBD2|NA|TRBJ2-5|TRBV30
CAWKAPGGRETQYF
TGTGCCTGGAAGGCCCCGGGAGGCCGAGAGACCCAGTACTTC
>NA|NA|TRBJ1-2|TRBV30
CAWSVRTGTTYGYTF
TGTGCCTGGAGTGTACGTACAGGCACTACCTATGGCTACACCTTC
>NA|NA|TRBJ1-2|TRBV18
CASSSTNRQTNYGYTF
TGTGCCAGCTCGTCGACTAATAGACAGACTAACTATGGCTACACCTTC
>TRBD2|NA|TRBJ2-7|TRBV6-5
CASSFRTSGSNYEQYF
TGTGCCAGCAGTTTCAGGACTAGCGGGAGTAACTACGAGCAGTACTTC
>TRBD1|NA|TRBJ1-1|TRBV9
CASSVARTGEAFF
TGTGCCAGCAGCGTAGCACGGACAGGGGAAGCTTTCTTT
>NA|NA|TRBJ1-3|TRBV5-8
CASSLDAPGYSGNTIYF
TGTGCCAGCAGCTTGGATGCTCCGGGGTACTCTGGAAACACCATATATTTT
>NA|NA|TRBJ1-2|TRBV19
CASSITVRNYGYTF
TGTGCCAGTAGTATTACGGTCCGAAACTATGGCTACACCTTC
>NA|NA|TRBJ2-7|TRBV2
CASSEATRGGEQYF
TGTGCCAGCAGTGAAGCGACAAGGGGTGGCGAGCAGTACTTC
>TRBD2|NA|TRBJ2-1|TRBV5-1
CASAQLAGVEYEQFF
TGCGCCAGCGCCCAGCTAGCGGGAGTTGAGTATGAGCAGTTCTTC
>NA|NA|TRBJ2-6|TRBV7-5
CASSPSPGANVLTF
TGTGCCAGCAGCCCTAGCCCTGGGGCCAACGTCCTGACTTTC